This section outlines one T cell receptor (beta chain) sequence together with its context. This sample stems from a study of blood T cell repertoires in COVID-19. About the research overall: Italy, Spain and the United States were the sources of the convalescent and acute COVID-19 samples. Sources were T cells, B-cell-depleted T cells, or PBMCs; the material itself was cDNA or gDNA.

The CDR3 spans 14 residues. V lost 2 bases, J lost 7 bases, and 15 bases lay in between. The germline gives CDR1 MDHEN, CDR2 SYDVKM. In the authors' workflow: Nucleated cell number was recorded as an estimate derived from reference gene primer amplification. TCRdb's copy holds only in-frame clones and misses some; the assay was immunoSEQ multiplex PCR. Clone size and V and J calls were adopted from that table, with D and trimming inferred from the DNA. The sample consists of about 110,000 clones, around 92% of them appearing once. The sample consisted of peripheral blood. The sequence came from a middle-aged man with active or convalescent COVID-19. The chain is built from TRBV28 and TRBJ2-7, with no clear D. Written as DNA, the CDR3 is TGTGCCAGCAGTTTAGAAACTTCTCGGCGGGAGCAGTACTTC. Its translation: CASSLETSRREQYF. The whole variable domain, remainder taken from reference TRBV28 and TRBJ2-7, is DVKVTQSSRYLVKRTGEKVFLECVQDMDHENMFWYRQDPGLGLRLIYFSYDVKMKEKGDIPEGYSVSREKKERFSLILESASTNQTSMYLCASSLETSRREQYFGPGTRLTVT.